One sample yielded the 25 T cell receptor beta chains listed below, sequenced in a study of long-term antiretroviral therapy in people with HIV (dated 2022 in TCRdb). Sequencing of the TRB variable region was done with the immunoSEQ hsTCRB v3.0 assay at survey level resolution. In TCRdb, the immuneACCESS table is reduced to in-frame sequences with V and J assigned. These tables do not hold every clone; where another copy was compared, an unresolved V gene accounts for under half, and the others remain unexplained. This sample lists some 25,000 clones; over 70% were detected once. The ten largest clones capture just over 5% of the sample. The sample consisted of unsorted PBMCs, taken 3 years after starting antiretroviral therapy. These receptors were collected from a man in his late teens or twenties with HIV.

The J gene is TRBJ2-1, the V gene TRBV9; 7 bases are shared with TRBD1. The CDR3 totals 16 residues. J lost 0 bases, V lost 4 bases, and 7 bases had no gene match. Looked up from germline, CDR1 is SGDLS and CDR2 is YYNGEE. The CDR3 sequence: CASSRQGQSSYNEQFF. For the CDR3, the DNA is TGTGCCAGCAGCAGACAGGGCCAGAGCTCCTACAATGAGCAGTTCTTC.

This clone was picked up a small number of times. The chain carries TRBV15 and TRBJ1-2; no definite D call. The CDR3 totals 14 residues. CDR1 is LNHNV, CDR2 YYDKDF, per germline (reference sequence). The V gene lost 5 bases and the J gene lost 3 bases, with 13 bases spanning the gap. The chain's CDR3 is CATSPPGPYYGYTF. In nucleotides, the CDR3 is TGTGCCACCAGCCCTCCCGGACCGTACTATGGCTACACCTTC. The full variable domain, in which reference TRBV15 and TRBJ1-2 provide the parts outside the CDR3, is DAMVIQNPRYQVTQFGKPVTLSCSQTLNHNVMYWYQQKSSQAPKLLFHYYDKDFNNEADTPDNFQSRRPNTSFCFLDIRSPGLGDTAMYLCATSPPGPYYGYTFGSGTRLTVV.

The CDR3 loop is CASSLGMSDTIYF. CDR3 nucleotides: TGTGCCAGCAGCTTAGGAATGTCCGACACCATATATTTT. The rearrangement joins TRBV7-2 to TRBJ1-3, with D uncertain. The CDR3 loop spans 13 amino acids. The germline V gene encodes CDR1 SGHTA and CDR2 FQGNSA. V was pared by 1 base and J by 8 bases, with 9 bases between.

V is TRBV5-1 and J is TRBJ2-2; D unresolved. The CDR3 contains 11 residues. Trimming removed 6 bases at V and 5 bases at J, with 5 bases between. Germline lookup yields CDR1 SGHRS and CDR2 YFSETQ. CDR3 loop: CASMGTGELFF. CDR3 coding DNA: TGCGCCAGCATGGGAACCGGGGAGCTGTTTTTT.

The chain is built from TRBV28 and TRBJ1-5; the D is unclear. From germline, CDR1 is MDHEN and CDR2 SYDVKM. V lost 3 bases and J lost 5, with 11 bases in between. The CDR3 spans 14 residues. The CDR3 DNA is TGTGCCAGCAGTTTTGACCGAGCCCATCAGCCCCAGCATTTT. Amino acids: CASSFDRAHQPQHF.

The rearrangement joins TRBV28 to TRBJ2-6; D is undetermined. This CDR3 has 15 amino acids. Germline assignment: CDR1 MDHEN and CDR2 SYDVKM. The V gene lost 3 bases and the J gene lost 0 bases, with 6 bases spanning the gap. DNA of the CDR3: TGTGCCAGCAGTTTGTGGGCCTCTGGGGCCAACGTCCTGACTTTC. Protein: CASSLWASGANVLTF.

V usage is TRBV28 and J usage is TRBJ2-2; D may be TRBD1 (5 bases). The CDR3 sequence is 13 residues long. Germline lookup yields CDR1 MDHEN and CDR2 SYDVKM. V lost 5 bases and J 6 bases, leaving 10 bases between the germline ends. The CDR3 spells CASSSRGPGELFF. The CDR3 bases are TGTGCCAGCAGTAGTAGGGGCCCCGGGGAGCTGTTTTTT.

This clone rates as medium-sized. The J gene is TRBJ2-7, the V gene TRBV2; D is ambiguous. The CDR3 has 13 amino acids. Germline V gene data show CDR1 as SNHLY and CDR2 as FYNNEI. Trimming removed 3 bases at V and 2 bases at J, with 8 bases between. CDR3 sequence reads: CASSEGRAYEQYV. CDR3 nucleotide sequence: TGTGCCAGCAGTGAGGGCCGTGCCTACGAGCAGTACGTC.

V usage is TRBV6-1 and J usage is TRBJ2-5; TRBD2 aligns across 12 bases. J lost 4 bases, V lost 2 bases, and 2 bases had no gene match. CDR1 and CDR2 from the germline V gene are MNHNS and SASEGT. The CDR3 is 15 amino acids. As DNA, the CDR3 is TGTGCCAGCAGTGAACTAGCGGGGGGGGGAGAGACCCAGTACTTC. Its protein product is CASSELAGGGETQYF.

This chain connects TRBV7-9 to TRBJ2-3; D gene unclear. Per germline, CDR1 SEHNR and CDR2 FQNEAQ (reference sequence). The CDR3 is 14 amino acids. Trimming pared 5 bases from V and 3 bases from J, leaving 12 bases between. The CDR3 here is CASSPSPPTDTQYF. The CDR3 bases are TGTGCCAGCAGCCCATCCCCCCCGACAGATACGCAGTATTTT.

This clone has only a few counts. The chain links TRBV28 to TRBJ2-7; D not certain. Looked up from germline, CDR1 is MDHEN and CDR2 is SYDVKM. CDR3 size: 12 residues. Trimming removed 4 bases at V and 4 bases at J, with 8 bases between. The CDR3 bases are TGTGCCAGCAGTTCACTCCGGTACGAGCAGTACTTC. This codes for CASSSLRYEQYF.

The genes are TRBV11-3 and TRBJ2-7; perhaps TRBD1 as D (5 bases). CDR1 SGHNT and CDR2 YENEEA come from the germline V gene. V lost 4 bases, J lost 3 bases, and 22 bases lay in between. There are 17 residues in the CDR3. The CDR3, as DNA: TGTGCCAGCAGCTGCCGCCGACAGCGTGGGTACCGCTACGAGCAGTACGTC. Translated: CASSCRRQRGYRYEQYV.

This chain joins TRBV5-1 and TRBJ2-7, with a weak D call TRBD1 (5 bases). This CDR3 has 15 amino acids. Trimming pared 0 bases from V and 0 bases from J, leaving 10 bases between. CDR1 is SGHRS and CDR2 is YFSETQ in the germline V gene. Written as DNA, the CDR3 is TGCGCCAGCAGCTTGGACAGGAGCAGCTCCTACGAGCAGTACTTC. The encoded protein is CASSLDRSSSYEQYF.

This clone came up a few times. This chain links TRBV4-1 with TRBJ1-5; TRBD1 agrees at 7 bases. Germline-derived CDR1 and CDR2 are MGHRA and YSYEKL. The CDR3 has 15 amino acids. The V segment lost 0 bases and the J segment 7 bases; nucleotides outside the gene matches: 6. CDR3 in amino acids: CASSQEVTGEQPQHF. The DNA of the CDR3 is TGCGCCAGCAGCCAAGAAGTTACAGGGGAACAGCCCCAGCATTTT.

V is TRBV28 and J is TRBJ2-5, with 7 bases matching TRBD1. The CDR3 is 15 residues long. Germline CDR1 reads MDHEN; CDR2 reads SYDVKM. Trimming cost V 3 bases and J 1 base; bases outside gene matches: 5. This CDR3 reads CASSFLGTVQETQYF. The CDR3 bases are TGTGCCAGCAGTTTTCTCGGGACAGTCCAAGAGACCCAGTACTTC.

The rearrangement links TRBV19 to TRBJ1-6, with no clear D. V gave up 7 bases and J gave up 8 bases, with 12 bases separating them. The CDR3 runs to 13 residues. Germline V gene sequence: CDR1 LNHDA, CDR2 SQIVND (reference sequence). CDR3 nucleotides: TGTGCCAGTACAGCCACCCTTCATTCACCCCTCCACTTT. It codes for CASTATLHSPLHF. Drawing the rest from reference TRBV19 and TRBJ1-6, the complete variable domain is DGGITQSPKYLFRKEGQNVTLSCEQNLNHDAMYWYRQDPGQGLRLIYYSQIVNDFQKGDIAEGYSVSREKKESFPLTVTSAQKNPTAFYLCASTATLHSPLHFGNGTRLTVT.

The V and J genes are TRBV7-3 and TRBJ1-2; D remains unclear. V lost 5 bases to trimming and J lost 4 bases, with 17 bases between them. In germline, CDR1 is SGHTA, CDR2 FQGTGA. CDR3 length: 15 residues. The DNA of the CDR3 is TGTGCCAGCAGCGCCAAGTCTAGAAGTCTCTATGGCTACACCTTC. Protein product: CASSAKSRSLYGYTF.

This clone has only a few counts. This chain uses TRBV21-1 with TRBJ1-2; no DNA check was done on the table's D call, TRBD1. TRBV21-1 is classified as a pseudogene. CDR3 length: 15 amino acids. The CDR3 DNA follows: TGTGCCAGCATCAGCACCCAGACAGGGGCATCAGGCTACACCTTC. This encodes CASISTQTGASGYTF.

The chain couples TRBV7-3 to TRBJ2-7; a possible D gene is TRBD2 (5 bases). From germline, CDR1 is SGHTA and CDR2 FQGTGA. Trimming left V 5 bases short and J 0 bases short, with 14 bases between. The CDR3 loop spans 15 amino acids. CDR3 sequence reads: CASSRNAGSSYEQYF. CDR3 nucleotide sequence: TGTGCCAGCAGCAGAAACGCGGGCAGCTCCTACGAGCAGTACTTC. The variable domain in full, completed from reference TRBV7-3 and TRBJ2-7, reads GAGVSQTPSNKVTEKGKYVELRCDPISGHTALYWYRQSLGQGPEFLIYFQGTGAADDSGLPNDRFFAVRPEGSVSTLKIQRTERGDSAVYLCASSRNAGSSYEQYFGPGTRLTVT.

The chain joins TRBV27 to TRBJ2-2; 9 nucleotides match TRBD2. Losses at the gene ends were 3 bases for V and 1 base for J; bases not matched to a gene: 15. Germline CDR1 is MNHEY and CDR2 is SMNVEV (reference sequence). The CDR3 runs 20 residues. CDR3 nucleotide sequence: TGTGCCAGCAGTTTTCTGCGGGGGGGCCTGTCTCCCCGGAACACCGGGGAGCTGTTTTTT. Amino acid sequence: CASSFLRGGLSPRNTGELFF.

The chain is built from TRBV28 and TRBJ1-1; weak D call: TRBD1 (5 bases). This CDR3 is built from 12 residues. The germline V gene encodes CDR1 MDHEN and CDR2 SYDVKM. Trimming pared 3 bases from V and 7 bases from J, leaving 9 bases between. CDR3 in amino acids: CASSFGRGEAFF. The CDR3 region has the DNA TGTGCCAGCAGTTTCGGGAGGGGTGAAGCTTTCTTT.

V is TRBV6-6 and J is TRBJ1-2, with D tentatively TRBD1 (6 bases). This CDR3 contains 13 residues. V was shortened by 2 bases and J by 4 bases, with 8 bases between the two germline ends. Germline CDR1 MNHNY, CDR2 SVGAGI (reference sequence). CDR3 nucleotides: TGTGCCAGCAGTTACCCAGGGGCCTATGGCTACACCTTC. Encoded protein: CASSYPGAYGYTF.

This clone was counted a single time. The V gene is TRBV6-5, the J gene TRBJ1-1, with D uncertain. From germline, CDR1 is MNHEY and CDR2 SVGAGI. CDR3 length equals 16 residues. Trimming removed 0 bases from V and 0 bases from J, with 11 bases in between. In DNA, the CDR3 is TGTGCCAGCAGTTACTCGAGCGCGTCCATGAACACTGAAGCTTTCTTT. It translates to CASSYSSASMNTEAFF.

V is TRBV5-6 and J is TRBJ1-5, with D hard to call. Trimming removed 2 bases from V and 6 bases from J, with 15 bases in between. Germline CDR1 SGHDT, CDR2 YYEEEE. The CDR3 spans 15 residues. The CDR3 region has the DNA TGTGCCAGCAGCTTTTGGGGTAGGATGATTCAGCCCCAGCATTTT. This gives the protein CASSFWGRMIQPQHF.

This clone was detected once. The rearrangement links TRBV29-1 to TRBJ2-6; maybe TRBD1 (5 bases). The CDR3 has 16 residues. CDR1 SQVTM and CDR2 ANQGSEA come from the germline V gene. Trimming took off 4 bases at V and 0 bases at J, with 13 bases between the two ends. CDR3 coding DNA: TGCAGCGTTGTCCAGGGTGCATCCTCTGGGGCCAACGTCCTGACTTTC. Protein product: CSVVQGASSGANVLTF.